Here is one TCR beta chain with its context. Its specificity is unknown. Treatment here: about 20 received Ad26.COV2.S at low or high dose, single or two shots; about five received placebo; per-sample allocation not given. All samples were drawn on day 63, counting from the first vaccine or placebo injection. Ad26 vector vaccine expressed Wuhan-strain SARS-CoV-2 spike. Germline CDR1 reads LGHNA; CDR2 reads YSLEER. V gave up 0 bases and J gave up 2 bases, with 5 bases separating them. The CDR3 contains 15 residues. Method: immunoSEQ multiplex PCR; TCRdb's copy keeps in-frame clones and lacks some. The data show a few hundred thousand clones, around 86% seen once. These data belong to a study of Ad26.COV2.S vaccination and SARS-CoV-2 variants. Study information: Among those in the COV1001 Ad26.COV2.S trial arm was the donor.

General study results and limits: A substantial breadth of spike-specific CD8+ and CD4+ T cell responses after vaccination has been reported. Breadth of non-spike TCRs did not differ between vaccinees and placebo recipients.

The TCR originated in a person aged 18-60 years who received the Ad26.COV2.S COVID-19 vaccine or a placebo. The chain links TRBV4-3 to TRBJ2-6; D is unclear. The source material was peripheral blood, sampled in a trial of Ad26.COV2.S vaccine versus placebo. CDR3 DNA: TGCGCCAGCAGCCAAGAGGGTCCTGGGGCCAACGTCCTGACTTTC. Translating it yields CASSQEGPGANVLTF.